Presented here are 5 T cell receptor beta chains from one specimen sequenced in a study of shared clonotypes between healthy human individuals. Data came from immunoSEQ multiplex PCR; TCRdb stores just in-frame clones and leaves some out. The data show 950,000 to 1,300,000 clones, about 76% seen once. The sequenced sample consisted of memory CD4+ T cells sorted from blood. Documented subset: CD45RA-negative fraction. These receptors were taken from a man aged 18 to 35 in good health.

Concerning this clone: A far larger clone is one nucleotide away, so this likely arose from a read error. The chain couples TRBV11-3 to TRBJ1-6; 7 nucleotides align to TRBD1. The CDR3 runs 14 residues. CDR1 and CDR2 from the germline V gene are SGHNT and YENEEA. Trimming cost V 3 bases and J 8 bases; bases outside gene matches: 4. The CDR3 is CASSLGQGDSPLHF. The CDR3, as DNA: TGTGCCAGCAGCTTGGGGCAGGGGGATTCACCCCTCCACTTT.

This clone was picked up a small number of times. The chain is built from TRBV11-2 and TRBJ2-2; unclear D gene. Trimming cost V 1 base and J 6 bases, with 6 bases left between them. The CDR3 is 13 amino acids. The germline CDR1 and CDR2 sequences are SGHAT and FQNNGV. The CDR3 protein is CASSLVRAGELFF. DNA of the CDR3: TGTGCCAGCAGCTTAGTTCGTGCCGGGGAGCTGTTTTTT.

This clone appeared a single time. V is TRBV11-2 and J is TRBJ2-1, with D possibly TRBD1 on 5 matching bases. Trimming removed 5 bases at V and 4 bases at J, with 18 bases between. CDR1 SGHAT and CDR2 FQNNGV come from the germline V gene. This CDR3 comprises 16 residues. The CDR3 is CASSPLGVSLYNEQFF. The CDR3 DNA reads TGTGCCAGCAGCCCTCTAGGGGTTTCCCTTTACAATGAGCAGTTCTTC.

The rearrangement uses TRBV7-9 and TRBJ2-1; tentatively, D is TRBD2 (5 bases). V lost 4 bases to trimming and J lost 10 bases, with 17 bases between them. The germline gives CDR1 SEHNR, CDR2 FQNEAQ (reference sequence). This CDR3 is built from 14 residues. Here the CDR3 reads CASSSARERWEQFF. The CDR3 region has the DNA TGTGCCAGCAGCTCCGCAAGGGAGCGCTGGGAGCAGTTCTTC.

The chain couples TRBV4-2 to TRBJ2-5; TRBD2 aligns across 9 bases. The CDR3 runs 13 residues. Germline loops: CDR1 LGHNA, CDR2 YNFKEQ. J was trimmed by 5 bases and V by 5 bases; bases with no gene match: 3. CDR3 region: CASSLSGRETQYF. CDR3 coding DNA: TGTGCCAGCAGCTTAAGCGGGAGGGAGACCCAGTACTTC.